The 19 T cell receptor beta chains presented below share a single source sample, sequenced in a study of blood T cell repertoires in COVID-19. TCRdb keeps only in-frame clones here, not all; method: immunoSEQ multiplex PCR. The repertoire holds hundreds of thousands of clones, 80% to 90% seen once, with about 2.5% in the top ten. Material for sequencing was peripheral blood. Receptors originate from a woman in her forties with active or convalescent COVID-19.

The chain couples TRBV28 to TRBJ1-4; possibly TRBD1 for D (5 bases). This CDR3 has 15 amino acids. CDR1 is MDHEN, CDR2 SYDVKM, per germline. V was pared by 6 bases and J by 8 bases, with 19 bases between. The CDR3 sequence is CASSQLGREGEKLFF. CDR3 DNA sequence: TGTGCCAGCAGCCAATTGGGCAGGGAAGGCGAAAAACTGTTTTTT.

The chain has TRBV3-1 (or the pseudogene TRBV3-2) and TRBJ2-5; D not resolved. V dropped 1 base and J dropped 4 bases, with 13 bases sitting between them. Germline V gene lookup returns CDR1 LGHDT and CDR2 YNNKEL (reference sequence). The CDR3 runs 15 residues. The DNA for the CDR3 is TGTGCCAGCAGCCAAGCGGTCCGAGGTGGAGAGACCCAGTACTTC. As protein: CASSQAVRGGETQYF.

The chain joins TRBV5-1 to TRBJ1-2; 9 nucleotides agree with TRBD1. Germline V gives CDR1 SGHRS, CDR2 YFSETQ. V lost 1 base and J lost 8; bases outside the gene matches: 9. The CDR3 has 15 residues. The CDR3 DNA reads TGCGCCAGCAGCTTGCTACCGGGACAGGGAGACGGCTACACCTTC. Translation: CASSLLPGQGDGYTF.

This CDR3 reads CASSPKDAGGVRTQYF. CDR3 bases: TGTGCCAGCTCACCGAAGGACGCAGGGGGAGTCCGTACGCAGTATTTT. The V call is TRBV18, the J call TRBJ2-3; 7 positions agree with TRBD1. Germline V lookup: CDR1 KGHSH, CDR2 LQKENI. The CDR3 is 16 residues long. J gave up 8 bases and V 3 bases, and 14 bases lay outside the gene matches.

The V call is TRBV5-6, the J call TRBJ2-3, with TRBD1 as a possible D gene (5 bases). The CDR3 is 15 residues long. CDR1 is SGHDT and CDR2 is YYEEEE in the germline V gene. V was clipped by 4 bases and J by 4 bases, with 16 bases between them. CDR3 sequence: CASSPTPREADTQYF. The DNA of the CDR3 is TGTGCCAGCAGCCCCACTCCCAGGGAAGCAGATACGCAGTATTTT.

In this sample, this clone turned up once. J is TRBJ2-3 and V is TRBV3-1 (or the pseudogene TRBV3-2); 11 nucleotides align to TRBD2. Trimming at V came to 4 bases and at J to 8 bases, leaving 14 bases not matched to a gene. Per the germline V gene, CDR1 is LGHDT and CDR2 is YNNKEL (reference sequence). This CDR3 has 17 residues. The CDR3 sequence: CASSPPGVAGGRVTQYF. For the CDR3, the DNA is TGTGCCAGCAGCCCACCGGGGGTAGCGGGGGGGCGTGTTACGCAGTATTTT.

This sequence joins TRBV27 and TRBJ2-2, with 10 nucleotides matching TRBD1. The germline gives CDR1 MNHEY, CDR2 SMNVEV (reference sequence). J was trimmed by 4 bases and V by 5 bases; bases with no gene match: 4. CDR3 length: 15 residues. The CDR3 here is CASSPRTGGTGELFF. The CDR3 DNA is TGTGCCAGCAGTCCCAGGACAGGGGGCACCGGGGAGCTGTTTTTT.

This clone was counted a few times. The chain is built from TRBV7-9 and TRBJ2-7; the match to TRBD1 covers 8 bases. Germline assignment: CDR1 SEHNR and CDR2 FQNEAQ (reference sequence). This CDR3 comprises 14 residues. The V gene end was trimmed by 8 bases and the J gene end by 5 bases; junction bases not matched to a gene: 11. The CDR3, as DNA: TGTGCCAGCGGAAGCTTACAGGGGGTCAACGAGCAGTACTTC. Amino acids: CASGSLQGVNEQYF.

The chain joins TRBV7-9 to TRBJ1-1; D remains unclear. From germline, CDR1 is SEHNR and CDR2 FQNEAQ (reference sequence). The CDR3 extends over 12 amino acids. Trimming pared 8 bases from V and 4 bases from J, leaving 11 bases between. CDR3 sequence: CASCSGFTEAFF. As DNA, the CDR3 is TGTGCCAGCTGCTCGGGGTTCACTGAAGCTTTCTTT.

The chain combines TRBV7-8 with TRBJ2-7; 8 bases match TRBD1. CDR1 and CDR2 from the germline V gene are SGHVS and FQNEAQ. This CDR3 spans 16 amino acids. V lost 0 bases to trimming and J lost 2 bases; unmatched junction nucleotides: 6. The CDR3 region has the DNA TGTGCCAGCAGCTTAGCGCCGACAGGGGTGGCCTACGAGCAGTACTTC. Its translation is CASSLAPTGVAYEQYF.

The genes are TRBV20-1 and TRBJ1-2, with D perhaps matching TRBD1 (5 bases). Trimming pared 6 bases from V and 6 bases from J, leaving 11 bases between. This CDR3 region has 11 residues. Germline V gene lookup returns CDR1 DFQATT and CDR2 SNEGSKA (reference sequence). DNA for the CDR3: TGCAGTGCCCGAGCCAGGGATGGCTACACCTTC. As protein: CSARARDGYTF.

This clone appeared a few times. The chain joins TRBV7-2 to TRBJ1-1, with D perhaps matching TRBD1 (5 bases). The CDR3 extends over 16 amino acids. Germline lookup yields CDR1 SGHTA and CDR2 FQGNSA. V lost 1 base and J lost 7, with 19 bases in between. The CDR3, as DNA: TGTGCCAGCAGCTTAGGACGGGCCTCGGAGGGGTATGAAGCTTTCTTT. It encodes CASSLGRASEGYEAFF.

The rearrangement links TRBV6-5 to TRBJ2-7, with 9 positions matching TRBD1. Per the germline V gene, CDR1 is MNHEY and CDR2 is SVGAGI. The CDR3 is 15 residues long. The junction had 10 bases not matched to a gene; V was cut back by 2 bases and J by 8 bases. CDR3 DNA sequence: TGTGCCAGCAGTTACGGACAGGGGATTGGGAAGAAGCAGTACTTC. This gives the protein CASSYGQGIGKKQYF.

Details on this clone: Germline is not matched at one junction end, which may reflect a read error. The chain employs TRBV3-1 (or the pseudogene TRBV3-2) and TRBJ2-1; D gene unclear. Germline assignment: CDR1 LGHDT and CDR2 YNNKEL (reference sequence). CDR3 length equals 15 residues. CDR3 amino acids: CASSQDTGSFNEQFF. CDR3 coding DNA: TGTGCCAGCAGCCAAGATACTGGTTCCTTCAATGAGCAGTTCTTC.

In nucleotides, the CDR3 is TGTGCCACCACGACCCGGGTAGAGGAAAAACTGTTTTTT. Protein sequence: CATTTRVEEKLFF. This chain joins TRBV15 and TRBJ1-4; D call uncertain. Trimming cost V 7 bases and J 8 bases, with 14 bases left between them. There are 13 residues in the CDR3. Germline CDR1 LNHNV, CDR2 YYDKDF (reference sequence).

The gene calls are TRBV30 and TRBJ1-4, with TRBD1 matching 8 bases. V trimming: 0 bases; J trimming: 5 bases; junction bases outside the gene matches: 5. CDR1 and CDR2 from the germline V gene are GTSNPN and SVGIG (reference sequence). The CDR3 runs 15 residues. The CDR3 DNA reads TGTGCCTGGAGTGTTTGGGACAGGAAAAATGAAAAACTGTTTTTT. It encodes CAWSVWDRKNEKLFF.

DNA of the CDR3: TGTGCCAGCAACCCGATTCCCAGTCCTGGTCCACCCCTCCACTTT. Residues: CASNPIPSPGPPLHF. The genes are TRBV2 and TRBJ1-6; no clear D gene. Trimming pared 7 bases from V and 11 bases from J, leaving 21 bases between. CDR3 length: 15 amino acids. Germline V gene data show CDR1 as SNHLY and CDR2 as FYNNEI. Variable domain in full (rest from reference TRBV2 and TRBJ1-6): EPEVTQTPSHQVTQMGQEVILRCVPISNHLYFYWYRQILGQKVEFLVSFYNNEISEKSEIFDDQFSVERPDGSNFTLKIRSTKLEDSAMYFCASNPIPSPGPPLHFGNGTRLTVT.

The chain couples TRBV7-8 to TRBJ1-1; D remains ambiguous. CDR3 length: 13 amino acids. In germline, CDR1 is SGHVS, CDR2 FQNEAQ. V shed 4 bases and J shed 2 bases, with 8 bases lying between them. The CDR3 reads CASSWTGNTEAFF. CDR3 bases: TGTGCCAGCAGCTGGACGGGAAACACTGAAGCTTTCTTT.

This clone came up many times. CDR3 nucleotides: TGTGCCAGCAGCCAAGGACAGGGTCCGAACTATGGCTACACCTTC. This codes for CASSQGQGPNYGYTF. This chain uses TRBV3-1 (or the pseudogene TRBV3-2) with TRBJ1-2; 7 bases line up with TRBD1. This CDR3 is built from 15 residues. Germline-derived CDR1 and CDR2 are LGHDT and YNNKEL (reference sequence). V lost 1 base and J lost 2; bases outside the gene matches: 4.